This T cell receptor (beta chain) was recovered during a study of CD8 T cells in ankylosing spondylitis. Whole-study results and caveats: Clones linked to disease were reported to show significant enrichment in matched ankylosing spondylitis synovial fluid. Previously reported in reactive arthritis synovial fluid and blood were some of the motif variants. Characteristic, it appeared, of ankylosing spondylitis blood was a TCR beta motif of eight highly homologous variants.

Germline CDR1 and CDR2: SNHLY and FYNNEI. With 6 bases clipped from V and 0 bases from J, the junction kept 7 bases outside the gene matches. CDR3 length equals 16 residues. This clonotype was found a few times. Its antigen remains unknown. A single record per CDR3 protein comes from TCRdb applying MiXCR to the 5' RACE reads. This table holds about 240,000 distinct CDR3 sequences, under 30% found once. The rearrangement links TRBV2 to TRBJ2-1; 8 bases are shared with TRBD1. The specimen sequenced was blood, either unsorted or a sorted T cell fraction (not recorded which). The source of this sequence is a male donor with ankylosing spondylitis or in good health (not recorded which). CDR3 region: CASRDRALSSYNEQFF. DNA for the CDR3: TGTGCCAGCAGGGACAGGGCCCTAAGCTCCTACAATGAGCAGTTCTTC.